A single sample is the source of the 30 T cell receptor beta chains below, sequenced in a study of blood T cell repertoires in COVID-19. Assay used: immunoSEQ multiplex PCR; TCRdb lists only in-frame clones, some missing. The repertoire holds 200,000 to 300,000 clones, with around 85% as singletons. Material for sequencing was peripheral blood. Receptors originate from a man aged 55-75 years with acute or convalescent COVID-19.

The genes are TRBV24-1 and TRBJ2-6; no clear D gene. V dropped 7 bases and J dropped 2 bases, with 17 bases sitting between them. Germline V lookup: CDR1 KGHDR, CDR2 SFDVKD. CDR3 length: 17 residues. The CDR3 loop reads CATRSAKRYPGANVLTF. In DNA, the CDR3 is TGTGCCACCAGGAGCGCAAAACGGTACCCTGGGGCCAACGTCCTGACTTTC.

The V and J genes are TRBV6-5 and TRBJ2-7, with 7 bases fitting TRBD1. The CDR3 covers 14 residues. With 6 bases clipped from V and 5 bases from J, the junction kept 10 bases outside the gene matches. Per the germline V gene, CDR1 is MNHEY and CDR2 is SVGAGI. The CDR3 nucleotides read TGTGCCAGCAGGACGGGACAGTTTATTGACGAGCAGTACTTC. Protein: CASRTGQFIDEQYF.

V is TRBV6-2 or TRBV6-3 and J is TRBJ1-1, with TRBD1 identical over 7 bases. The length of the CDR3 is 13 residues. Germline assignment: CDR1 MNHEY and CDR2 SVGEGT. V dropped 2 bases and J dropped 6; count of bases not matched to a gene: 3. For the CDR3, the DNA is TGTGCCAGCAGTTACCAGGGGGGCCCTGAAGCTTTCTTT. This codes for CASSYQGGPEAFF.

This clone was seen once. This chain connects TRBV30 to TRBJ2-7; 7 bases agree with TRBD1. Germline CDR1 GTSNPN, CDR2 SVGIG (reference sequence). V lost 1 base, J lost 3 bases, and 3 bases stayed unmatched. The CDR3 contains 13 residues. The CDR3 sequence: CAWSGDSIYEQYF. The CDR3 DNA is TGTGCCTGGAGTGGGGACAGTATCTACGAGCAGTACTTC.

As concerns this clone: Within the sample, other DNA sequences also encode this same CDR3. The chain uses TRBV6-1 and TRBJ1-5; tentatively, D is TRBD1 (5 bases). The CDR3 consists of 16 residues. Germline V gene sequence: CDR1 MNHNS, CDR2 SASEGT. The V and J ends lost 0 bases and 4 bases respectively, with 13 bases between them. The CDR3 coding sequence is TGTGCCAGCAGTGAAGCTCTCGGGGGAAGAAATCAGCCCCAGCATTTT. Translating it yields CASSEALGGRNQPQHF.

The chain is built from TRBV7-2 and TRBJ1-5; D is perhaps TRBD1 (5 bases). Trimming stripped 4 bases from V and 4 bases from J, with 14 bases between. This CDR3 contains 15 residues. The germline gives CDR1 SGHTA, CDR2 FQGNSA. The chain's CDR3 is CASSSEVAGNQPQHF. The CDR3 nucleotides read TGTGCCAGCAGCTCAGAGGTCGCAGGGAATCAGCCCCAGCATTTT. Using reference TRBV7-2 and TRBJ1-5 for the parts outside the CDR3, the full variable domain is GAGVSQSPSNKVTEKGKDVELRCDPISGHTALYWYRQSLGQGLEFLIYFQGNSAPDKSGLPSDRFSAERTGGSVSTLTIQRTQQEDSAVYLCASSSEVAGNQPQHFGDGTRLSIL.

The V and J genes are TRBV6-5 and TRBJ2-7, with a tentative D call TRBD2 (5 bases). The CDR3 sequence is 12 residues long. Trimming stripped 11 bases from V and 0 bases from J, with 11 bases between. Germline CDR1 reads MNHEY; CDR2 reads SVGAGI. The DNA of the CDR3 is TGTGCCGCAGCGGATCTCTCCTACGAGCAGTACTTC. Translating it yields CAAADLSYEQYF.

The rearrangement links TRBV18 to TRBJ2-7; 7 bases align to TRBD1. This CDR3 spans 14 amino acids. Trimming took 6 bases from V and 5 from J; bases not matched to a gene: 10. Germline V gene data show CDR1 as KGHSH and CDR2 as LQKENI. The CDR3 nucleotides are TGTGCCAGCTCTCTAAGGACAGGCTTTAACGAGCAGTACTTC. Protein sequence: CASSLRTGFNEQYF.

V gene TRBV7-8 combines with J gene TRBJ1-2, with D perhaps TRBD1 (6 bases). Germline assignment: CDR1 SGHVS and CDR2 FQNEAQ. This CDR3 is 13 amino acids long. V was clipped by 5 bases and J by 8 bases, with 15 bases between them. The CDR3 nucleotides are TGTGCCAGCAGCCACGAACAGGGTGTGGGCTACACCTTC. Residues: CASSHEQGVGYTF.

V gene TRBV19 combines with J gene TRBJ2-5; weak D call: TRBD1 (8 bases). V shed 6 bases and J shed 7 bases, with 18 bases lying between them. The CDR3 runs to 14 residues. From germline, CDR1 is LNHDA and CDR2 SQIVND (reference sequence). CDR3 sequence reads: CASSTSNRGGTQYF. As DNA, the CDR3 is TGTGCCAGTAGCACTTCTAACAGGGGGGGGACCCAGTACTTC. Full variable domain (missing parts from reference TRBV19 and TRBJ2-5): DGGITQSPKYLFRKEGQNVTLSCEQNLNHDAMYWYRQDPGQGLRLIYYSQIVNDFQKGDIAEGYSVSREKKESFPLTVTSAQKNPTAFYLCASSTSNRGGTQYFGPGTRLLVL.

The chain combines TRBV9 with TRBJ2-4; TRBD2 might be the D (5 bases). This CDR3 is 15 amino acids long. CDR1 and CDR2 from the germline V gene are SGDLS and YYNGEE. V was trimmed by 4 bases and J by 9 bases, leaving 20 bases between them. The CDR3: CASSPEDSPHAIQYF. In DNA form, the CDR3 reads TGTGCCAGCAGCCCCGAGGACTCGCCTCATGCCATTCAGTACTTC.

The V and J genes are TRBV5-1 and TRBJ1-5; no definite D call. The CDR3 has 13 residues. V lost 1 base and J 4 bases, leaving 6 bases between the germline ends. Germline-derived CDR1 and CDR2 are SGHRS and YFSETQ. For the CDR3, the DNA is TGCGCCAGCAGCTTGAGTCAGAATCAGCCCCAGCATTTT. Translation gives CASSLSQNQPQHF. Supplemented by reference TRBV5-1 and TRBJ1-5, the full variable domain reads KAGVTQTPRYLIKTRGQQVTLSCSPISGHRSVSWYQQTPGQGLQFLFEYFSETQRNKGNFPGRFSGRQFSNSRSEMNVSTLELGDSALYLCASSLSQNQPQHFGDGTRLSIL.

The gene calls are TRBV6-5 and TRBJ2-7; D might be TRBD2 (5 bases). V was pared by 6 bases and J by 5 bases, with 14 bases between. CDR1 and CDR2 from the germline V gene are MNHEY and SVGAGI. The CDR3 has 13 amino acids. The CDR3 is CASRTSNGDEQYF. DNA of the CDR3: TGTGCCAGCAGGACATCCAACGGGGACGAGCAGTACTTC.

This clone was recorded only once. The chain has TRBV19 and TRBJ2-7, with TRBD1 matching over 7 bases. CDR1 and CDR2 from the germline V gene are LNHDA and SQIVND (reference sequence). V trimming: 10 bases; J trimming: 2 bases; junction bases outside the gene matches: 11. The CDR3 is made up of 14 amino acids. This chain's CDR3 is CATAIGTAPYEQYF. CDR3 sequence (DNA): TGTGCCACCGCGATAGGGACAGCTCCCTACGAGCAGTACTTC.

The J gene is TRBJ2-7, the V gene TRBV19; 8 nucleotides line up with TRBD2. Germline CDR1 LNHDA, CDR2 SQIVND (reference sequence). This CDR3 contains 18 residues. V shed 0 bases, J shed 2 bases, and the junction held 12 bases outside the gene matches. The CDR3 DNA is TGTGCCAGTAGTATAGACCCCCCGTTTCGCGGGGGGCCCTACGAGCAGTACTTC. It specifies CASSIDPPFRGGPYEQYF.

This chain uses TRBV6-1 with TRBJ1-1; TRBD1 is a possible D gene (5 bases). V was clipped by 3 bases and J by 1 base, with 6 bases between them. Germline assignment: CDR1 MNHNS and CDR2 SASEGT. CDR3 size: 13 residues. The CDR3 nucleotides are TGTGCCAGCAGTGACCAGGGGAACACTGAAGCTTTCTTT. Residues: CASSDQGNTEAFF.

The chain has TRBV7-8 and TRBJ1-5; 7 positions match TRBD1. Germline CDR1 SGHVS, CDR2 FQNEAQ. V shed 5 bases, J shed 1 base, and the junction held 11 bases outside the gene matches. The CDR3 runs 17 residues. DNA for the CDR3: TGTGCCAGCAGCGCACCTTCCCGGGACAGAAGCAATCAGCCCCAGCATTTT. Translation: CASSAPSRDRSNQPQHF.

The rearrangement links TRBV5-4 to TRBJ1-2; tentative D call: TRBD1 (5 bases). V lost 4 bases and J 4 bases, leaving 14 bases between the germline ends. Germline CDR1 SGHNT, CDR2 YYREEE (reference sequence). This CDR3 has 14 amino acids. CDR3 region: CASSPSRDAYGYTF. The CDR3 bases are TGTGCCAGCAGCCCGTCCAGGGATGCCTATGGCTACACCTTC.

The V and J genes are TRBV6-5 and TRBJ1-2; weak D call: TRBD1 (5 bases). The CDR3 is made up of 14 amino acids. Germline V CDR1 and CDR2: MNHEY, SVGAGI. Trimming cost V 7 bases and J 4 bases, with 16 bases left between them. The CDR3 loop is CASNSLDSIYGYTF. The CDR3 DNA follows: TGTGCCAGCAACTCCCTAGACAGCATCTATGGCTACACCTTC.

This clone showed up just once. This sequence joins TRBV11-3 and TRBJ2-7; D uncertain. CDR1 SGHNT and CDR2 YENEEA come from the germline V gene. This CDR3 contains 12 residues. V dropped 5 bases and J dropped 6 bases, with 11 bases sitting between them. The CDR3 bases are TGTGCCAGCAGCCGTGACTCATTCGAGCAGTACTTC. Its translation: CASSRDSFEQYF.

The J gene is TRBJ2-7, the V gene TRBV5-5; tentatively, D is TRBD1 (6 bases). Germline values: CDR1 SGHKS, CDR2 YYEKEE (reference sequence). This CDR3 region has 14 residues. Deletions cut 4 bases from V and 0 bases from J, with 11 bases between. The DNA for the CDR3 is TGTGCCAGCAGCCCACAGGGCTACTCCTACGAGCAGTACTTC. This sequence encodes CASSPQGYSYEQYF.

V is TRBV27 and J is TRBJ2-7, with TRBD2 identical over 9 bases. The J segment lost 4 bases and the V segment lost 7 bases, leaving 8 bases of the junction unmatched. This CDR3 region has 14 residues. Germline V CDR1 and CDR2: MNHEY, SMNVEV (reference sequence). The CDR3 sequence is CASNHPGLAYEQYF. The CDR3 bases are TGTGCCAGCAACCATCCGGGACTAGCTTACGAGCAGTACTTC.

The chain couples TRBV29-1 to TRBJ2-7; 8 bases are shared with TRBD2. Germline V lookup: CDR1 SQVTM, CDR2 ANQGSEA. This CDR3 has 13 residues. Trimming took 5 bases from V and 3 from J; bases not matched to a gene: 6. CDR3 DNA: TGCAGCGTTAGCGGGGGCACTGACTACGAGCAGTACTTC. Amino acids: CSVSGGTDYEQYF.

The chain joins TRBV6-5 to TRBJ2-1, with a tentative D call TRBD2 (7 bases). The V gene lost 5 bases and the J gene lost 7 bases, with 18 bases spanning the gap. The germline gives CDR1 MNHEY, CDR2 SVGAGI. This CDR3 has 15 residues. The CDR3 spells CASSPGEEGGNEQFF. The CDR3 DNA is TGTGCCAGCAGTCCCGGCGAGGAGGGGGGGAATGAGCAGTTCTTC.

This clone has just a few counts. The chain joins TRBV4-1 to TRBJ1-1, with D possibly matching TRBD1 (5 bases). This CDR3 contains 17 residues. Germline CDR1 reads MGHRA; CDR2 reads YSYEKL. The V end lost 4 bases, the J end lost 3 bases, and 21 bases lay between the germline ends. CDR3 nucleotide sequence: TGCGCCAGCAGCCCACACACCGGAGGGGATTATTACACTGAAGCTTTCTTT. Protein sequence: CASSPHTGGDYYTEAFF.

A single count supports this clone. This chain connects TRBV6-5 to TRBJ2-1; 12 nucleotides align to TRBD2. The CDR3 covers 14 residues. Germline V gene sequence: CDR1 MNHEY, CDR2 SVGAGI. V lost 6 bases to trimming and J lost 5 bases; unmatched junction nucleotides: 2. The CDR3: CASSRTSGNNEQFF. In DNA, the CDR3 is TGTGCCAGCAGCCGGACTAGCGGGAACAATGAGCAGTTCTTC.

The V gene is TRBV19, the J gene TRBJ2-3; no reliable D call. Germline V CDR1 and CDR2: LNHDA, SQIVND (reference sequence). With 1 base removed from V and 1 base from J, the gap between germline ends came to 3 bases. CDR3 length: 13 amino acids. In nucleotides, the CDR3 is TGTGCCAGTAGTATAGCGGGCACAGATACGCAGTATTTT. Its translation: CASSIAGTDTQYF.

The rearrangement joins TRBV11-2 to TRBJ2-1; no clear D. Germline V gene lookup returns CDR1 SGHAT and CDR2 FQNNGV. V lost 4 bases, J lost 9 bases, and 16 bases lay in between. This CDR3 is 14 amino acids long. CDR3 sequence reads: CASSSPLHSSEQFF. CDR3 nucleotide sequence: TGTGCCAGCAGCTCCCCCCTTCACAGTTCTGAGCAGTTCTTC.

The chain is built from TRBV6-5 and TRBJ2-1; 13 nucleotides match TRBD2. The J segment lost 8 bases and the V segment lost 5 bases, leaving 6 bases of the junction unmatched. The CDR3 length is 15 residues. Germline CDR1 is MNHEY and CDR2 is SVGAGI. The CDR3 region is CASSILAGGRDEQFF. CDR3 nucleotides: TGTGCCAGCAGTATACTAGCGGGAGGGCGAGATGAGCAGTTCTTC.

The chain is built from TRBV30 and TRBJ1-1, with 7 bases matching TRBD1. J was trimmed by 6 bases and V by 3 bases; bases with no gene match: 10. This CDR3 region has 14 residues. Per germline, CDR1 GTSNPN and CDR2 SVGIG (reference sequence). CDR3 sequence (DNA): TGTGCCTGGAGCGTGACAGGGAAGGCTGCTGAAGCTTTCTTT. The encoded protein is CAWSVTGKAAEAFF.